These 13 T cell receptor beta chains were all obtained from the same sample, sequenced in a study of cytomegalovirus exposure and HLA in healthy donors. The PCR made use of 60 Vbeta and 13 Jbeta primers. Sequencing used immunoSEQ multiplex PCR; TCRdb keeps in-frame clones, though not all of them. This table holds 99,000 or so clones, roughly two thirds found once. Sequencing was done on a sample of PBMCs. These receptors were collected from a man younger than 45 in good health and CMV-seronegative.

The V gene is TRBV5-4, the J gene TRBJ2-1; 9 bases map to TRBD1. Per germline, CDR1 SGHNT and CDR2 YYREEE (reference sequence). This CDR3 has 12 residues. The V and J ends lost 4 bases and 9 bases, in that order; junction bases with no gene match: 2. CDR3 nucleotide sequence: TGTGCCAGCAGCCTGGACAGGGGTGAGCAGTTCTTC. This encodes CASSLDRGEQFF.

The chain has TRBV6-5 and TRBJ2-5; maybe TRBD1 (6 bases). CDR1 is MNHEY and CDR2 is SVGAGI in the germline V gene. The CDR3 covers 14 residues. The V end was cut by 6 bases, the J end by 2 bases, with 13 bases between. The CDR3 nucleotides read TGTGCCAGCAGACCGACAAGGGGGCAAGAGACCCAGTACTTC. Translation: CASRPTRGQETQYF.

This clone has a handful of counts. This chain links TRBV5-1 with TRBJ1-1; no definite D call. The CDR3 totals 14 residues. Germline V gene data show CDR1 as SGHRS and CDR2 as YFSETQ. The V and J ends lost 4 bases and 4 bases respectively, with 14 bases between them. The CDR3 DNA reads as TGCGCCAGCAGCGGTGGGGTAGAGGGCACTGAAGCTTTCTTT. It codes for CASSGGVEGTEAFF.

This sequence joins TRBV7-6 and TRBJ2-7; weak D call: TRBD1 (6 bases). This CDR3 region has 15 residues. The germline gives CDR1 SGHVS, CDR2 FNYEAQ. V lost 1 base, J lost 7 bases, and 17 bases lay in between. CDR3 amino acids: CASSLGGAGAGEQYF. The DNA for the CDR3 is TGTGCCAGCAGCTTAGGAGGGGCAGGGGCGGGTGAGCAGTACTTC.

The CDR3 bases are TGTGCCAGCAGGCGTACAGGGGTCGACGAGCAGTACTTC. It codes for CASRRTGVDEQYF. V gene TRBV7-9 combines with J gene TRBJ2-5, with 7 bases that match TRBD1. The end of the DNA aligns better with TRBJ2-7, so the J call may be wrong. The germline V gene encodes CDR1 SEHNR and CDR2 FQNEAQ (reference sequence). The CDR3 loop spans 13 amino acids.

The chain has TRBV18 and TRBJ1-2; a weak D match, TRBD1 (5 bases). Per germline, CDR1 KGHSH and CDR2 LQKENI. V lost 6 bases and J 5 bases, leaving 10 bases between the germline ends. This CDR3 region has 12 residues. This chain's CDR3 is CASSAGEYGYTF. For the CDR3, the DNA is TGTGCCAGCTCGGCGGGGGAGTATGGCTACACCTTC.

The chain combines TRBV19 with TRBJ2-4, with 14 bases matching TRBD2. The CDR3 is 18 amino acids. Germline V lookup: CDR1 LNHDA, CDR2 SQIVND (reference sequence). Unmatched junction bases numbered 8, after V lost 4 bases and J lost 3 bases. CDR3: CASSKQPGTSGSKNIQYF. Written as DNA, the CDR3 is TGTGCCAGTAGTAAACAACCAGGGACTAGCGGGAGCAAAAACATTCAGTACTTC.

The chain employs TRBV6-6 and TRBJ2-2, with a tentative D call TRBD2 (6 bases). This CDR3 is built from 13 residues. V shed 11 bases and J shed 0 bases, with 10 bases lying between them. Germline V gene data show CDR1 as MNHNY and CDR2 as SVGAGI (reference sequence). The DNA for the CDR3 is TGTGCCGGCCGGGACTCGAACACCGGGGAGCTGTTTTTT. Amino acids: CAGRDSNTGELFF.

This clone occurred a few times. The J gene is TRBJ2-5, the V gene TRBV4-3; 8 nucleotides line up with TRBD2. Trimming took 1 base from V and 5 from J; bases not matched to a gene: 15. The V gene's germline CDR1 is LGHNA and CDR2 YSLEER. This CDR3 comprises 18 residues. CDR3: CASSQALISGTRIETQYF. The DNA for the CDR3 is TGCGCCAGCAGCCAAGCCCTCATTAGCGGGACTAGGATCGAGACCCAGTACTTC.

V usage is TRBV21-1 and J usage is TRBJ2-4; TRBD2 reflects the table's D call only, with no check against the DNA. TRBV21-1 is classified as a pseudogene. The CDR3 loop spans 16 amino acids. CDR3 amino acids: CASSKGASGSRNIQYF. Here the CDR3 DNA reads TGTGCCAGCAGCAAAGGCGCTAGCGGGAGTCGGAACATTCAGTACTTC.

The rearrangement joins TRBV7-6 to TRBJ2-1, with D tentatively TRBD2 (6 bases). Germline V gene lookup returns CDR1 SGHVS and CDR2 FNYEAQ. Trimming removed 5 bases from V and 9 bases from J, with 14 bases in between. The CDR3 has 13 residues. CDR3 region: CASSPLVGGEQFF. CDR3 sequence (DNA): TGTGCCAGCAGCCCCTTGGTCGGGGGTGAGCAGTTCTTC.

The V gene is TRBV12-5, the J gene TRBJ2-3; TRBD1 matches at 7 bases. The CDR3 totals 15 residues. Germline assignment: CDR1 LGHNT and CDR2 FRNRAP. Unmatched junction bases numbered 3, after V lost 1 base and J lost 2 bases. In DNA, the CDR3 is TGTGCTAGTGGTTTGGGGGACAGCAACACAGATACGCAGTATTTT. Protein product: CASGLGDSNTDTQYF.

The J gene is TRBJ2-7, the V gene TRBV5-8; the D gene is possibly TRBD2 (5 bases). The CDR3 is 13 amino acids. Per germline, CDR1 SGHTS and CDR2 YDEGEE. Trimming stripped 1 base from V and 2 bases from J, with 7 bases between. The CDR3 is CASSLRGTYEQYF. In DNA form, the CDR3 reads TGTGCCAGCAGCTTGCGGGGAACCTACGAGCAGTACTTC.